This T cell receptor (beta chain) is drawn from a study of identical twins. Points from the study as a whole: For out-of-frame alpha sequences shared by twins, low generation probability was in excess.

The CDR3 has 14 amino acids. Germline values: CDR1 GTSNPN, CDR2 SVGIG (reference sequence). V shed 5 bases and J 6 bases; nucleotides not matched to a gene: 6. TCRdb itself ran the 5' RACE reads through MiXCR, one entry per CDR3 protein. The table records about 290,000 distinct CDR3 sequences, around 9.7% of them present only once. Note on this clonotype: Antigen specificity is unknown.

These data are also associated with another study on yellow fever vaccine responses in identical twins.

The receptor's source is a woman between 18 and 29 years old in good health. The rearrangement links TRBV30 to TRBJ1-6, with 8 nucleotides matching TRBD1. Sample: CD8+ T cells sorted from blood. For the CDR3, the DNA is TGTGCCTGGGCAACAGGACAGGGTAATTCACCCCTCCACTTT. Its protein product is CAWATGQGNSPLHF.